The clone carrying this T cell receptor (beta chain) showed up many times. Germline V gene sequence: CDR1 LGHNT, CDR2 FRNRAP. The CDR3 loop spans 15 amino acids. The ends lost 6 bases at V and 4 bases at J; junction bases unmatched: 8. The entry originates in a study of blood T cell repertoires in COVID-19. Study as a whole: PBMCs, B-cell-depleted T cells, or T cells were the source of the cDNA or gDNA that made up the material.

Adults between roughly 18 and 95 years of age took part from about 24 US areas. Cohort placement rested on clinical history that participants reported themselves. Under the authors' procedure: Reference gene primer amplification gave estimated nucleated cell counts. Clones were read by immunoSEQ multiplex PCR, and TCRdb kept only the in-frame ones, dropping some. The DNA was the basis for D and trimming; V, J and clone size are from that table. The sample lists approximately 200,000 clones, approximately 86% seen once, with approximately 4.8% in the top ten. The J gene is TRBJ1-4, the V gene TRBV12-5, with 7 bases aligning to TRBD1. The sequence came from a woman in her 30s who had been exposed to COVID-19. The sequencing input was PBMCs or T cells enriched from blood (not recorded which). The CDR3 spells CASGGTAGVNEKLFF. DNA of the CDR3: TGTGCTAGTGGGGGGACAGCAGGGGTTAATGAAAAACTGTTTTTT.